This record concerns one T cell receptor (beta chain) sequence. Its target antigen remains unknown. The record has no base qualities; no much larger clone is one base away. V loses 4 bases, J loses 0 bases, and the germline ends lie 6 bases apart. The CDR3 has 13 amino acids, counting the end cysteine and phenylalanine. Of all the DNA, just the CDR3 is kept, 39 bases in frame from base 1. The germline V gene provides CDR1 MNHEY and CDR2 SVGAGI. The library was produced with the immunoSEQ multiplex PCR assay. DNA from the CD4+ T cells that had been cultured and isolated underwent TCR beta CDR3 sequencing. As for the authors' bioinformatics: Non-productive TCR sequences were removed and reads were trimmed to the CDR3 region, keeping CDR3s of at least 7 amino acids. The MANAFEST web app was used to identify antigen-specific clonotypes by comparing expansion in peptide wells with expansion in reference cultures. For clones to be considered positive, expansion at FDR<0.05 versus reference and all other wells, an odds ratio above 5, and a frequency above 0.1% in two replicate wells were required. A clonotype was called cross-reactive if it was significantly expanded both in SARS-CoV-2 spike wells and in at least one common cold coronavirus spike condition. CDR3 similarity was assessed by Levenshtein distance with the stringdist R package, and unrooted trees were built with ape in R 3.6.1. Not all clones reach the TCRdb copy of this immuneACCESS table, which keeps in-frame sequences only. Checked studies attribute under half of the gap to unresolved V genes and leave the rest unexplained. D and trimming were read from the DNA, whereas the V and J calls and clone size are those reported in that table. The sample includes tens of thousands of clones, with more than 75% observed a single time. The ten largest clones represent around 5.5% of the sample.

The sample comes from a study of vaccination effects on CD4 cells after COVID-19 (dated by TCRdb to about 2022). Regarding the study in general: Two doses of either the BNT162b2 or the mRNA-1273 mRNA SARS-CoV-2 vaccine were administered to participants. Pre-vaccine samples from a couple of convalescent patients were drawn 16 days and one week before the first dose, 142 and 148 days after COVID-19 diagnosis. SARS-CoV-2 spike-specific CD4+ TCR repertoires were compared before and after mRNA vaccination in COVID-19 convalescent patients and in infection-naive vaccine recipients. The full study included 9 to 10 COVID-19 convalescent patients and a few SARS-CoV-2-naive healthy vaccine recipients. Cultures from other donors in the study were sequenced using the Oncomine TCR Beta short-read assay on an Illumina iSeq 100. On the study overall, not on this receptor specifically: Limitations of the study were the small number of convalescent patients and the absence of early post-infection timepoints. Both infection-induced and vaccine-induced clones contracted markedly at late post-vaccination timepoints, which is consistent with waning T cell responses. In convalescent patients, the post-vaccine spike-reactive repertoire consisted mainly of new vaccine-induced clones, largely distinct from infection-induced clones.

To identify antigen-specific CD4+ T cell clonotypes by their expansion, the ViraFEST assay first stimulated PBMC with viral peptide pools and then applied TCR sequencing. After around 10 days of culture, CD4+ T cells were isolated with the EasySep CD4+ T cell isolation kit. PCR-confirmed SARS-CoV-2 infection had occurred in convalescent patients between March and December 2020, before the Alpha, Beta and Delta variants emerged in the United States. Each well held over 1.5 million PBMC cultured in IMDM containing around 5.1% human AB serum, roughly 9.9 IU/ml IL-2 and gentamicin, along with around 9.4 ug/ml peptides. A peptide pool from HIV-1 Nef was used as the negative control culture condition. On days 3 and 7, half of the culture medium was replaced with fresh IL-2-containing medium. Unless otherwise noted, each peptide stimulation condition was cultured in triplicate wells. PBMC were separated from whole blood using Ficoll-Paque Plus gradient centrifugation and were then either cryopreserved at -140C or used fresh. The QIAamp micro DNA kit was used to extract genomic DNA from the cultured CD4+ T cells.

The sequence came from a human donor who had a prior SARS-CoV-2 infection. This receptor chain uses TRBV6-5 and TRBJ1-2, with the D gene not confidently named. The sequenced sample was CD4+ T cells from PBMCs cultured with HIV peptides, obtained before COVID-19 vaccination. Per the publication, the cell subset or site label means: HIV-1 Nef peptide pool negative control/reference culture. The CDR3 here reads CASSLGANYGYTF. The DNA sequence is TGTGCCAGCAGTTTAGGCGCTAACTATGGCTACACCTTC.